Ten or more counts support the clone carrying this TCR beta chain. The entry originates in a study of identical twins. The J segment lost 1 base and the V segment lost 5 bases, leaving 4 bases of the junction unmatched. This CDR3 region has 15 residues. The germline V gene has CDR1 SGHVS and CDR2 FQNEAQ. From the 5' RACE reads, TCRdb called clonotypes with MiXCR, one entry per CDR3 protein. This sample has roughly 250,000 distinct CDR3 sequences, with roughly an eighth found just once. Healthy Caucasians, and only they, were the donors. The origin of this receptor is a woman younger than 35 in good health. V usage is TRBV7-8 and J usage is TRBJ2-1; the match to TRBD1 covers 8 bases. The sample taken for sequencing was memory (CD45RO+) T cells sorted from blood. CDR3 loop: CASSRTGSSYNEQFF. The CDR3 DNA is TGTGCCAGCAGCCGGACAGGGAGTTCCTACAATGAGCAGTTCTTC.